These 24 T cell receptor beta chains were sequenced from one sample in a study of T-cell memory formation after mild COVID-19 (dated by TCRdb to the early 2020s). Libraries were constructed by 5' RACE. The sample was run on an Illumina NovaSeq 6000. TCRdb ran its own pipeline on the public reads, namely fastp trimming at Q25 and MiXCR clone calling, and kept in-frame beta chains. Entries are consolidated by CDR3 protein sequence, retaining the most common genes and DNA. Counted in this sample were fewer than 350,000 distinct CDR3 sequences; less than 20% of them appeared once. About a fifth of the sample goes to the ten largest clones. Sequenced input: PBMCs or a T cell subset sorted from them (not recorded which). These receptors came from a man aged 18-30 years who had mild COVID-19 (a few samples of this study predate the infection). The sample titles of this study are shuffled in the database, so cell type and time point are left out; the donor was told from shared clones.

This clonotype showed up just a few times. The CDR3 region is CASSLAGAGSFYNEQFF. The CDR3 nucleotides read TGCGCCAGCAGCTTGGCCGGAGCGGGGAGCTTCTACAATGAGCAGTTCTTC. This sequence joins TRBV5-1 and TRBJ2-1, with 7 positions matching TRBD2. The CDR3 has 17 residues. Germline assignment: CDR1 SGHRS and CDR2 YFSETQ. The trim removed 0 bases at V and 3 bases at J, leaving 9 bases unmatched. The whole variable domain, filled in from reference TRBV5-1 and TRBJ2-1, reads KAGVTQTPRYLIKTRGQQVTLSCSPISGHRSVSWYQQTPGQGLQFLFEYFSETQRNKGNFPGRFSGRQFSNSRSEMNVSTLELGDSALYLCASSLAGAGSFYNEQFFGPGTRLTVL.

This clonotype came up a few times. V and J are TRBV27 and TRBJ1-2, with 7 bases aligning to TRBD1. Looked up from germline, CDR1 is MNHEY and CDR2 is SMNVEV (reference sequence). CDR3 size: 14 residues. The J segment lost 8 bases and the V segment lost 3 bases, leaving 9 bases of the junction unmatched. The DNA of the CDR3 is TGTGCCAGCAGTTTGGGGCGACAGGGTATGGGCTACACCTTC. It specifies CASSLGRQGMGYTF.

The rearrangement joins TRBV9 to TRBJ2-2; D is perhaps TRBD2 (6 bases). CDR1 and CDR2 from the germline V gene are SGDLS and YYNGEE. Trimming shortened V by 3 bases and J by 6 bases, and 9 bases separated the two germline ends. This CDR3 is built from 13 residues. The CDR3 DNA reads as TGTGCCAGCAGCGGGGGGGTTGCCGGGGAGCTGTTTTTT. The encoded protein is CASSGGVAGELFF.

CDR3 region: CASSSTRLPDTQYF. CDR3 coding DNA: TGTGCCAGCAGCTCAACTCGTCTTCCAGATACGCAGTATTTT. The chain carries TRBV7-9 and TRBJ2-3; D remains ambiguous. Germline values: CDR1 SEHNR, CDR2 FQNEAQ (reference sequence). The CDR3 sequence is 14 residues long. V was shortened by 4 bases and J by 4 bases, with 12 bases between the two germline ends.

This clonotype appeared many times. The CDR3 reads CASSYERQGARATNEKLFF. The CDR3, as DNA: TGCGCCAGCAGCTACGAGAGACAGGGGGCGCGTGCAACTAATGAAAAACTGTTTTTT. This chain joins TRBV5-1 and TRBJ1-4, with 10 bases that match TRBD1. Losses at the gene ends were 3 bases for V and 0 bases for J; bases not matched to a gene: 11. The CDR3 contains 19 residues. Looked up from germline, CDR1 is SGHRS and CDR2 is YFSETQ.

The rearrangement joins TRBV5-5 to TRBJ2-7, with a tentative D call TRBD1 (5 bases). V gave up 1 base and J gave up 5 bases, with 13 bases separating them. The length of the CDR3 is 14 residues. Germline V gene sequence: CDR1 SGHKS, CDR2 YYEKEE (reference sequence). DNA for the CDR3: TGTGCCAGCAGCTTGAGATTTGGCAGGGACGAGCAGTACGTC. Translated, it gives CASSLRFGRDEQYV.

This sequence joins TRBV19 and TRBJ1-5, with D unresolved. Trimming removed 3 bases from V and 0 bases from J, with 9 bases in between. Germline V lookup: CDR1 LNHDA, CDR2 SQIVND (reference sequence). The CDR3 is 15 residues long. The CDR3 protein is CASSILRDSNQPQHF. CDR3 nucleotides: TGTGCCAGTAGTATTCTTCGGGATAGCAATCAGCCCCAGCATTTT.

This rearrangement joins TRBV27 to TRBJ2-7, with D maybe TRBD1 (5 bases). Trimming removed 4 bases from V and 0 bases from J, with 10 bases in between. This CDR3 is built from 14 residues. The germline CDR1 and CDR2 sequences are MNHEY and SMNVEV (reference sequence). CDR3 nucleotides: TGTGCCAGCAGTTCAGGGTATAGCTCCTACGAGCAGTACTTC. Protein sequence: CASSSGYSSYEQYF.

This clonotype appeared a few times. This rearrangement joins TRBV18 to TRBJ1-3; D unresolved. The CDR3 length is 15 residues. Germline V lookup: CDR1 KGHSH, CDR2 LQKENI. V was trimmed by 8 bases and J by 0 bases, leaving 14 bases between them. In nucleotides, the CDR3 is TGTGCCAGCCCAAGAGCGCTCTTCTCTGGAAACACCATATATTTT. Amino acids: CASPRALFSGNTIYF.

This clonotype occurred many times. The V gene is TRBV19, the J gene TRBJ1-1; 7 bases align to TRBD1. The junction had 10 bases not matched to a gene; V was cut back by 6 bases and J by 3 bases. This CDR3 comprises 15 residues. Germline lookup yields CDR1 LNHDA and CDR2 SQIVND (reference sequence). CDR3 DNA sequence: TGTGCCAGTAGGGGGGGACAGAGGTCGGACACTGAAGCTTTCTTT. This translates into CASRGGQRSDTEAFF.

This chain connects TRBV7-2 to TRBJ2-5, with 11 nucleotides matching TRBD2. The junction had 11 bases not matched to a gene; V was cut back by 3 bases and J by 5 bases. The CDR3 sequence is 17 residues long. CDR1 and CDR2 from the germline V gene are SGHTA and FQGNSA. The CDR3 DNA reads as TGTGCCAGCAGCTTGAGAGGGGAGGGACTAGCGGCCGAGACCCAGTACTTC. This encodes CASSLRGEGLAAETQYF.

This clonotype was seen only a few times. J is TRBJ1-1 and V is TRBV7-6; D is ambiguous. The germline V gene has CDR1 SGHVS and CDR2 FNYEAQ. Trimming left V 4 bases short and J 2 bases short, with 5 bases between. This CDR3 region has 12 residues. The CDR3 bases are TGTGCCAGCAGCTCCACAAACACTGAAGCTTTCTTT. Its translation is CASSSTNTEAFF.

This clonotype was seen a few times. The chain recombines TRBV7-2 with TRBJ2-3, with no clear D. V was cut by 5 bases and J by 4 bases, with 10 bases left in between. This CDR3 is 13 amino acids long. Germline assignment: CDR1 SGHTA and CDR2 FQGNSA. CDR3 sequence: CASSLPNADTQYF. The CDR3 DNA reads TGTGCCAGCAGCCTTCCGAACGCAGATACGCAGTATTTT. The complete variable domain, with remaining parts taken from reference TRBV7-2 and TRBJ2-3, reads GAGVSQSPSNKVTEKGKDVELRCDPISGHTALYWYRQSLGQGLEFLIYFQGNSAPDKSGLPSDRFSAERTGGSVSTLTIQRTQQEDSAVYLCASSLPNADTQYFGPGTRLTVL.

At least ten counts were recorded for this clonotype. This sequence joins TRBV4-3 and TRBJ1-1; 8 bases map to TRBD1. Germline trimming cut 1 base from V and 1 base from J; bases unmatched to any gene: 8. The germline gives CDR1 LGHNA, CDR2 YSLEER. The CDR3 consists of 17 residues. The CDR3 coding sequence is TGCGCCAGCAGCCAAGGACAGGGGTTTGGAAGGAACACTGAAGCTTTCTTT. As protein: CASSQGQGFGRNTEAFF.

With regard to this clonotype: One base away lies a much larger clone, so this may be a sequencing read error. V gene TRBV5-6 combines with J gene TRBJ2-7; 7 nucleotides match TRBD1. CDR1 is SGHDT and CDR2 is YYEEEE in the germline V gene. The junction had 5 bases not matched to a gene; V was cut back by 6 bases and J by 2 bases. This CDR3 comprises 13 residues. DNA of the CDR3: TGTGCCAGCATGGGGACAGAGACCTACGAGCAGTACTTC. This sequence encodes CASMGTETYEQYF.

This clonotype was detected a few times. The chain carries TRBV12-3 or TRBV12-4 and TRBJ1-2, with D tentatively TRBD1 (6 bases). The CDR3 is made up of 12 amino acids. The ends were cut back, 3 bases at V and 8 bases at J, with 10 bases in the middle. As DNA, the CDR3 is TGTGCCAGCAGTTTTAGGAGGGGGGGCTACACCTTC. It specifies CASSFRRGGYTF.

This clonotype was seen more than once but under ten times. The chain carries TRBV4-3 and TRBJ1-1; 7 positions match TRBD1. CDR3 length: 14 residues. J was trimmed by 6 bases and V by 1 base; bases with no gene match: 5. Germline V lookup: CDR1 LGHNA, CDR2 YSLEER. CDR3 DNA: TGCGCCAGCAGCCAAGCGACAGGGCGGGCTGAAGCTTTCTTT. This sequence encodes CASSQATGRAEAFF.

This sequence joins TRBV11-2 and TRBJ2-1; TRBD2 matches at 12 bases. J lost 5 bases, V lost 6 bases, and 11 bases had no gene match. Germline lookup yields CDR1 SGHAT and CDR2 FQNNGV. This CDR3 comprises 17 residues. This CDR3 is CASRGLAGRITHNEQFF. The CDR3, as DNA: TGTGCCAGCAGGGGACTAGCGGGCCGTATAACACACAATGAGCAGTTCTTC.

This clonotype turned up a few times. The chain employs TRBV20-1 and TRBJ1-3, with 9 bases lining up with TRBD1. V lost 3 bases, J lost 6 bases, and 6 bases stayed unmatched. Germline V gene data show CDR1 as DFQATT and CDR2 as SNEGSKA (reference sequence). This CDR3 contains 14 residues. The CDR3 DNA reads as TGCAGTGCTAGGGAAACAGGGGGCGAAAACACCATATATTTT. Translation: CSARETGGENTIYF.

This rearrangement joins TRBV20-1 to TRBJ2-3, with D possibly being TRBD2 (5 bases). The CDR3 runs to 13 residues. The V end lost 1 base, the J end lost 5 bases, and 10 bases lay between the germline ends. CDR1 is DFQATT, CDR2 SNEGSKA, per germline (reference sequence). The CDR3: CSARGSGGDTQYF. The CDR3 DNA sequence: TGCAGTGCTAGAGGCAGCGGTGGAGATACGCAGTATTTT.

This clonotype has just a few counts. This chain links TRBV7-9 with TRBJ2-1; D is unresolved. The germline V and J ends were trimmed by 2 bases and 0 bases, with 5 bases remaining between them. Germline lookup yields CDR1 SEHNR and CDR2 FQNEAQ (reference sequence). The CDR3 is made up of 14 amino acids. CDR3 DNA sequence: TGTGCCAGCAGCTTATCGGTCTCCTACAATGAGCAGTTCTTC. Translated: CASSLSVSYNEQFF. The full variable domain, its missing parts supplied by reference TRBV7-9 and TRBJ2-1, is DTGVSQNPRHKITKRGQNVTFRCDPISEHNRLYWYRQTLGQGPEFLTYFQNEAQLEKSRLLSDRFSAERPKGSFSTLEIQRTEQGDSAMYLCASSLSVSYNEQFFGPGTRLTVL.

This chain uses TRBV5-6 with TRBJ2-7, with 7 bases that match TRBD1. Trimming cost V 2 bases and J 3 bases; bases outside gene matches: 11. This CDR3 has 16 amino acids. Looked up from germline, CDR1 is SGHDT and CDR2 is YYEEEE. Here the CDR3 DNA reads TGTGCCAGCAGCTTAGGCCGGGGACAGAGTTTCTACGAGCAGTACGTC. Translated: CASSLGRGQSFYEQYV.

V and J are TRBV12-3 or TRBV12-4 and TRBJ2-3; 9 nucleotides agree with TRBD1. This CDR3 is built from 14 residues. V trimming: 6 bases; J trimming: 4 bases; junction bases outside the gene matches: 5. In DNA, the CDR3 is TGTGCCAGCAGGGGGACAGGGTTCTCAGATACGCAGTATTTT. Its translation: CASRGTGFSDTQYF.

This clonotype was observed a handful of times. The chain joins TRBV18 to TRBJ2-7; perhaps TRBD1 as D (6 bases). CDR3 size: 13 residues. The V gene lost 7 bases and the J gene lost 3 bases, with 13 bases spanning the gap. From germline, CDR1 is KGHSH and CDR2 LQKENI. CDR3 protein: CASFRTERYEQYF. Here the CDR3 DNA reads TGTGCCAGCTTCCGGACAGAACGCTACGAGCAGTACTTC.